This record concerns one T cell receptor (beta chain) sequence. The antigen is unknown. This entry belongs to a study of OX40 agonist ivuxolimab in advanced cancers. Overall study: From about 23 to 85 years was the age range, with a mean of around 60 years, and over 80% were male. Earlier treatment with anti-PD-1, anti-PD-L1 or anti-CTLA-4 was permitted, and less than 50% had received some.

Trimming took 3 bases from V and 5 from J; bases not matched to a gene: 7. Germline CDR1 LGHNA, CDR2 YNFKEQ. CDR3 size: 16 residues. General study points: Within 6 weeks, CD4+ and CD8+ blood T cells expanded clonally at 0.1 to 3.0 mg/kg. Compared with CD4+, CD8+ T cells on average had more expanded clones.

Some clones are missing from TCRdb's copy, which holds only in-frame ones; the method was immunoSEQ multiplex PCR. The table lists around 60,000 clones, about 86% of them singletons. Sequenced here: CD4+ or CD8+ T cells sorted from blood, sampled in a trial of the OX40 agonist ivuxolimab. The receptor's source is an adult with an advanced solid tumor such as melanoma, head and neck, liver or kidney cancer. The V and J genes are TRBV4-2 and TRBJ2-1, with 10 bases matching TRBD2. The CDR3 DNA sequence: TGTGCCAGCAGCCAGATTAGCGGGGGGCGGGACAATGAGCAGTTCTTC. Protein product: CASSQISGGRDNEQFF.